The 11 T cell receptor beta chains presented below share a single source sample, sequenced in a study of T cell changes during pregnancy in multiple sclerosis (dated by TCRdb to 2018 to 2020). Library preparation employed the immunoSEQ multiplex PCR assay. TCRdb limited this immuneACCESS table to in-frame rearrangements with V and J called. A share of clones is missing; checked studies link under half to unresolved V genes, and the rest is unexplained. The sample profile shows about 66,000 clones; over 75% of them were found once. The top ten clonotypes cover approximately 5.3% of the sample. The source material was CD8+ T cells from peripheral blood mononuclear cells, sampled before pregnancy. Receptor source: a female donor with multiple sclerosis, enrolled in a pregnancy study.

The V call is TRBV27, the J call TRBJ2-7; maybe TRBD1 (5 bases). The CDR3 length is 14 residues. From germline, CDR1 is MNHEY and CDR2 SMNVEV (reference sequence). Trimming removed 5 bases from V and 5 bases from J, with 16 bases in between. The CDR3 here is CASSPDIPTDEQYF. In DNA, the CDR3 is TGTGCCAGCAGTCCGGACATACCTACGGACGAGCAGTACTTC.

The CDR3: CASSIDPTGAGGYTF. CDR3 DNA: TGTGCCAGTAGTATAGACCCGACAGGGGCCGGTGGCTACACCTTC. The gene calls are TRBV19 and TRBJ1-2, with 8 bases fitting TRBD1. V was pared by 0 bases and J by 7 bases, with 7 bases of the junction left unmatched. The CDR3 consists of 15 residues. Germline V gene sequence: CDR1 LNHDA, CDR2 SQIVND (reference sequence). Supplemented by reference TRBV19 and TRBJ1-2, the full variable domain reads DGGITQSPKYLFRKEGQNVTLSCEQNLNHDAMYWYRQDPGQGLRLIYYSQIVNDFQKGDIAEGYSVSREKKESFPLTVTSAQKNPTAFYLCASSIDPTGAGGYTFGSGTRLTVV.

The rearrangement links TRBV6-1 to TRBJ1-2, with TRBD1 matching over 7 bases. Per germline, CDR1 MNHNS and CDR2 SASEGT. The CDR3 has 13 residues. Trimming cost V 11 bases and J 9 bases; bases outside gene matches: 15. The CDR3: CACETGTANRYTF. The CDR3 nucleotides are TGTGCCTGTGAAACCGGGACAGCGAACCGCTACACCTTC.

The chain is built from TRBV2 and TRBJ2-5; D perhaps matches TRBD2 (7 bases). Germline V CDR1 and CDR2: SNHLY, FYNNEI. Trimming removed 7 bases at V and 0 bases at J, with 12 bases between. The CDR3 loop spans 14 amino acids. CDR3 amino acids: CASKGGGYQETQYF. The CDR3 DNA is TGTGCCAGCAAAGGCGGGGGCTACCAAGAGACCCAGTACTTC.

The rearrangement joins TRBV9 to TRBJ2-7; D unclear. The CDR3 runs 14 residues. Trimming stripped 2 bases from V and 6 bases from J, with 15 bases between. Germline V CDR1 and CDR2: SGDLS, YYNGEE. The CDR3 loop reads CASSVSDGGSEQYF. The DNA for the CDR3 is TGTGCCAGCAGCGTGTCCGACGGCGGCAGCGAGCAGTACTTC.

The gene calls are TRBV27 and TRBJ1-2, with D possibly being TRBD1 (5 bases). There are 14 residues in the CDR3. The V gene's germline CDR1 is MNHEY and CDR2 SMNVEV (reference sequence). The ends were cut back, 8 bases at V and 4 bases at J, with 17 bases in the middle. CDR3 loop: CASGPTEIIYGYTF. In DNA, the CDR3 is TGTGCCAGCGGGCCGACAGAAATAATCTATGGCTACACCTTC.

The chain uses TRBV13 and TRBJ2-1, with 10 bases aligning to TRBD2. The CDR3 contains 16 residues. V was pared by 4 bases and J by 7 bases, with 10 bases of the junction left unmatched. Germline V gives CDR1 PRHDT, CDR2 FYEKMQ (reference sequence). CDR3 sequence (DNA): TGTGCCAGCAGCTCACGAGCGGGGGGGCTTTGGAATGAGCAGTTCTTC. It translates to CASSSRAGGLWNEQFF.

The chain employs TRBV5-4 and TRBJ2-3; 8 positions agree with TRBD2. V was pared by 0 bases and J by 1 base, with 4 bases of the junction left unmatched. This CDR3 region has 16 residues. Germline V gene sequence: CDR1 SGHNT, CDR2 YYREEE (reference sequence). This chain's CDR3 is CASSLGDSGGTDTQYF. The CDR3, as DNA: TGTGCCAGCAGCTTGGGGGATAGCGGGGGCACAGATACGCAGTATTTT.

This clone has only a few counts. V usage is TRBV4-1 and J usage is TRBJ1-5, with no clear D. The ends were cut back, 0 bases at V and 5 bases at J, with 11 bases in the middle. The CDR3 sequence is 15 residues long. CDR1 and CDR2 from the germline V gene are MGHRA and YSYEKL. The CDR3 bases are TGCGCCAGCAGCCAAGATGCGGGATTACATCAGCCCCAGCATTTT. It is translated as CASSQDAGLHQPQHF.

J is TRBJ1-2 and V is TRBV6-1, with 8 bases that match TRBD1. The CDR3 is 14 amino acids. CDR1 is MNHNS, CDR2 SASEGT, per germline. J was trimmed by 4 bases and V by 1 base; bases with no gene match: 2. The CDR3 DNA is TGTGCCAGCAGTGAAGGGGGGACAGGCTATGGCTACACCTTC. Protein: CASSEGGTGYGYTF.

This clone showed up just once. In nucleotides, the CDR3 is TGTGCCAGCAGCTTATTGGGGGGTCTGGGCTCTGGAAACACCATATATTTT. Protein sequence: CASSLLGGLGSGNTIYF. The genes are TRBV7-3 and TRBJ1-3; possibly TRBD1 for D (5 bases). The CDR3 sequence is 17 residues long. Germline V gene lookup returns CDR1 SGHTA and CDR2 FQGTGA. Deletions cut 2 bases from V and 0 bases from J, with 14 bases between. The whole variable domain, filled in from reference TRBV7-3 and TRBJ1-3, reads GAGVSQTPSNKVTEKGKYVELRCDPISGHTALYWYRQSLGQGPEFLIYFQGTGAADDSGLPNDRFFAVRPEGSVSTLKIQRTERGDSAVYLCASSLLGGLGSGNTIYFGEGSWLTVV.